The 17 T cell receptor beta chains below come from one sample, sequenced in a study of blood T cells in healthy people across ages. PCR was performed a second time for 7 to 11 cycles using a sample-barcoded 5' primer and a J-beta primer mix. TCRdb processed the 5' RACE reads anew with MiXCR; each CDR3 protein has one entry. The table records around 1,000,000 distinct CDR3 sequences, roughly two fifths of them present only once. The sequenced sample consisted of blood. The receptors were sampled from a man aged 18 to 30 in good health.

This chain joins TRBV4-2 and TRBJ1-1; D unclear. V was clipped by 1 base and J by 6 bases, with 12 bases between them. CDR1 is LGHNA and CDR2 is YNFKEQ in the germline V gene. This CDR3 comprises 14 residues. CDR3: CASSQVNRQAEAFF. In nucleotides, the CDR3 is TGTGCCAGCAGCCAAGTTAATCGTCAAGCTGAAGCTTTCTTT.

Comments on this clonotype: Without the conserved terminal phenylalanine or tryptophan, this CDR3 likely stems from a read error. The DNA is omitted, as the CDR3 cannot be located on it reliably, and the CDR3 follows TCRdb's listing. The genes are TRBV6-5 and TRBJ2-7. The CDR3 spans 8 residues, counting both ends. The germline CDR1 and CDR2 sequences are MNHEY and SVGAGI. The CDR3 sequence is CASSYSSS.

The rearrangement uses TRBV12-3 or TRBV12-4 and TRBJ1-4; no clear D. The V and J ends lost 1 base and 8 bases respectively, with 8 bases between them. The CDR3 consists of 13 residues. This CDR3 reads CASSLESLEKLFF. CDR3 sequence (DNA): TGTGCCAGCAGTTTAGAATCCCTCGAAAAACTGTTTTTT.

This clonotype was observed a few times. V is TRBV19 and J is TRBJ1-2; TRBD1 matches 10 bases. Trimming took 5 bases from V and 4 from J; bases not matched to a gene: 7. CDR1 and CDR2 (germline): LNHDA, SQIVND (reference sequence). CDR3 size: 15 residues. The CDR3 bases are TGTGCCAGTAGTGAAGACAGGGGGCGAGGCTATGGCTACACCTTC. It translates to CASSEDRGRGYGYTF. Full variable domain (missing parts from reference TRBV19 and TRBJ1-2): DGGITQSPKYLFRKEGQNVTLSCEQNLNHDAMYWYRQDPGQGLRLIYYSQIVNDFQKGDIAEGYSVSREKKESFPLTVTSAQKNPTAFYLCASSEDRGRGYGYTFGSGTRLTVV.

The CDR3, as DNA: TGTGCCAGCAGTTCACAGGGAAGTAAGGCGAGCGAGCAGTACTTC. Amino acid sequence: CASSSQGSKASEQYF. This chain links TRBV6-5 with TRBJ2-7, with D perhaps matching TRBD1 (6 bases). The V and J ends lost 4 bases and 6 bases respectively, with 19 bases between them. This CDR3 is 15 amino acids long. The germline gives CDR1 MNHEY, CDR2 SVGAGI.

This clonotype occurred a few times. The chain is built from TRBV9 and TRBJ2-3, with 8 bases identical to TRBD2. The CDR3 extends over 16 amino acids. Losses at the gene ends were 2 bases for V and 0 bases for J; bases not matched to a gene: 5. Germline CDR1 SGDLS, CDR2 YYNGEE. The DNA for the CDR3 is TGTGCCAGCAGCGTTAGATCGGGGGGGAGCACAGATACGCAGTATTTT. It is translated as CASSVRSGGSTDTQYF.

The chain is built from TRBV7-2 and TRBJ2-1, with 8 bases that match TRBD2. J lost 1 base, V lost 1 base, and 9 bases had no gene match. The CDR3 covers 18 residues. Germline lookup yields CDR1 SGHTA and CDR2 FQGNSA. This chain's CDR3 is CASSLVPLTSGSYNEQFF. The CDR3, as DNA: TGTGCCAGCAGCTTAGTACCCCTAACTAGCGGATCCTACAATGAGCAGTTCTTC.

In its sample, this clonotype was seen a few times. The chain recombines TRBV2 with TRBJ1-5, with D possibly matching TRBD1 (5 bases). Trimming cost V 4 bases and J 2 bases, with 12 bases left between them. CDR1 and CDR2 from the germline V gene are SNHLY and FYNNEI. The CDR3 contains 15 residues. The CDR3 nucleotides are TGTGCCAGCAGTGCCCAGACGGGGGGCAATCAGCCCCAGCATTTT. Its translation is CASSAQTGGNQPQHF.

This chain connects TRBV14 to TRBJ2-1; no reliable D call. Germline V gene sequence: CDR1 SGHDN, CDR2 FVKESK. CDR3 length equals 12 residues. Trimming took off 0 bases at V and 9 bases at J, with 6 bases between the two ends. The CDR3 coding sequence is TGTGCCAGCAGCCAAGAGTGGGGTGAGCAGTTCTTC. This translates into CASSQEWGEQFF.

The chain employs TRBV6-5 and TRBJ1-1, with a weak D call TRBD1 (5 bases). The V end lost 2 bases, the J end lost 9 bases, and 13 bases lay between the germline ends. CDR1 and CDR2 from the germline V gene are MNHEY and SVGAGI. This CDR3 contains 13 residues. DNA of the CDR3: TGTGCCAGCAGTTACCCTGGTCAGGGCCAAGCTTTCTTT. Its translation: CASSYPGQGQAFF.

The chain is built from TRBV10-3 and TRBJ2-1; D is possibly TRBD2 (6 bases). The CDR3 consists of 16 residues. V lost 3 bases and J lost 0, with 12 bases in between. The germline V gene has CDR1 ENHRY and CDR2 SYGVKD. The CDR3 sequence is CAISDLGGSSYNEQFF. As DNA, the CDR3 is TGTGCCATCAGTGATCTGGGAGGCAGCTCCTACAATGAGCAGTTCTTC.

This clonotype appeared a few times. The chain combines TRBV11-2 with TRBJ2-7; D might be TRBD1 (5 bases). The CDR3 length is 15 residues. CDR1 and CDR2 from the germline V gene are SGHAT and FQNNGV. V was shortened by 1 base and J by 0 bases, with 10 bases between the two germline ends. This CDR3 reads CASSLASGISYEQYF. The CDR3 DNA reads as TGTGCCAGCAGCTTAGCGTCAGGGATCTCCTACGAGCAGTACTTC.

The V and J genes are TRBV20-1 and TRBJ2-1; the match to TRBD1 covers 8 bases. Germline CDR1 DFQATT, CDR2 SNEGSKA (reference sequence). This CDR3 region has 15 residues. The trim removed 1 base at V and 3 bases at J, leaving 5 bases unmatched. The CDR3 coding sequence is TGCAGTGCTAGAGGACAGGGGACAGTCTACAATGAGCAGTTCTTC. As protein: CSARGQGTVYNEQFF.

The gene calls are TRBV3-1 and TRBJ2-1; D gene unclear. The CDR3 spans 15 residues. The germline gives CDR1 LGHDT, CDR2 YNNKEL (reference sequence). V shed 4 bases and J shed 6 bases, with 16 bases lying between them. The CDR3 sequence: CASSRTLGPLNEQFF. The CDR3 DNA reads as TGTGCCAGCAGCCGTACCTTAGGACCACTCAATGAGCAGTTCTTC.

This chain links TRBV2 with TRBJ2-3, with D perhaps matching TRBD1 (6 bases). The germline gives CDR1 SNHLY, CDR2 FYNNEI. The CDR3 loop spans 13 amino acids. Trimming shortened V by 4 bases and J by 10 bases, and 15 bases separated the two germline ends. The CDR3 loop is CASSVGRGLAQYF. The DNA for the CDR3 is TGTGCCAGCAGTGTTGGCAGGGGATTGGCGCAGTATTTT.

As concerns this clonotype: One end of the junction is discordant with germline, which a read error may explain. The chain carries TRBV28 and TRBJ2-1, with 9 bases matching TRBD2. Germline V gene sequence: CDR1 MDHEN, CDR2 SYDVKM. The length of the CDR3 is 18 residues. In nucleotides, the CDR3 is TGTCCCAGCAGTTTCCTGGTCGAGCGGGGGGTTTCCTACAATGAGCAGTTCTTC. This translates into CPSSFLVERGVSYNEQFF.

This clonotype was seen only a few times. The rearrangement links TRBV4-2 to TRBJ1-4, with TRBD1 matching over 9 bases. The CDR3 is made up of 16 amino acids. V lost 0 bases, J lost 8 bases, and 7 bases stayed unmatched. Germline CDR1 reads LGHNA; CDR2 reads YNFKEQ. CDR3 region: CASSQDWDRAEEKLFF. For the CDR3, the DNA is TGTGCCAGCAGCCAAGATTGGGACAGGGCGGAAGAAAAACTGTTTTTT.